This T cell receptor beta chain is drawn from a study of blood T cell repertoires in COVID-19. Assay: immunoSEQ multiplex PCR; the TCRdb copy retains only in-frame clones and omits some. Of about 150,000 clones in the sample, approximately 80% were seen once. This clone turned up a few times. The specimen sequenced was peripheral blood. The TCR comes from a man in his 70s with acute or convalescent COVID-19.

The CDR3 here is CASIKTGGSYNEQFF. The CDR3, as DNA: TGTGCCAGCATTAAAACAGGGGGCTCATACAATGAGCAGTTCTTC. This chain joins TRBV6-5 and TRBJ2-1, with 9 nucleotides matching TRBD1. Germline lookup yields CDR1 MNHEY and CDR2 SVGAGI. This CDR3 has 15 residues. Trimming took 7 bases from V and 4 from J; bases not matched to a gene: 8.